The rows below give T cell receptor beta chains drawn from one sample of a study of blood T cell repertoires in COVID-19. Sequencing was performed with immunoSEQ multiplex PCR; in TCRdb, only in-frame clones are kept and a portion is missing. The table shows some 200,000 clones, with around nine tenths occurring only once. Sequencing was done on a sample of peripheral blood. The receptors here all came from a man aged 55 to 70 with active or convalescent COVID-19. Both conserved end residues are part of each CDR3. Fields, in order: clone size, V gene, D gene, J gene, CDR3 DNA, CDR3 protein. A D gene is named only where the DNA matches it firmly. Rows give clone size only sometimes, using once, few, many, or a class for an expanded clone.

>once|TRBV18|.|TRBJ1-2
TGTGCCAGCTCACCAAACACGGCTAGCGGCTACACCTTC
CASSPNTASGYTF
>.|TRBV11-2|TRBD1|TRBJ1-4
TGTGCCAGCAGCTTAGCTGGGGGACAGGGCGGTGAAAAACTGTTTTTT
CASSLAGGQGGEKLFF
>.|TRBV5-1|TRBD1|TRBJ1-1
TGCGCCAGCAGCTCCGGCCCCGGGACAGGTGAAGCTTTCTTT
CASSSGPGTGEAFF
>.|TRBV11-1|TRBD1|TRBJ1-1
TGTGCCAGCAGCCCGCACGCGGGACAGAGGAACACTGAAGCTTTCTTT
CASSPHAGQRNTEAFF
>.|TRBV5-5|TRBD2|TRBJ2-5
TGTGCCAGCAGCAACAACGGACTAGGGGAGACCCAGTACTTC
CASSNNGLGETQYF
>.|TRBV6-2/TRBV6-3|.|TRBJ1-1
TGTGCCAGCAGTTACTCGATTGCAGGAAAATTGAACACTGAAGCTTTCTTT
CASSYSIAGKLNTEAFF
>once|TRBV2|TRBD1|TRBJ1-4
TGTGCCAGCAGGGCCGGGACAGGGAGTAACGAAAAACTGTTTTTT
CASRAGTGSNEKLFF
>few|TRBV5-8|.|TRBJ1-6
TGTGCCAGCAGCCCCCGACAGATCTATAATTCACCCCTCCACTTT
CASSPRQIYNSPLHF
>.|TRBV15|.|TRBJ1-4
TGTGCCACCAGCAGAGCCCGTGCAACTAATGAAAAACTGTTTTTT
CATSRARATNEKLFF
>once|TRBV5-1|TRBD1|TRBJ2-3
TGCGCCAGCAGCTCAAGGGGACAGGGGTGGACAGATACGCAGTATTTT
CASSSRGQGWTDTQYF
>.|TRBV3-1/TRBV3-2|.|TRBJ1-2
TGTGCCAGCAGCCAAGTTAGCTTCTATGGCTACACCTTC
CASSQVSFYGYTF
>.|TRBV4-2|.|TRBJ1-5
TGTGCCAGCAGCCAAGAGGGGCGTCAGCCCCAGCATTTT
CASSQEGRQPQHF
>.|TRBV30|.|TRBJ1-6
TGTGCCTGGAGTGTACAAGGTCGGCAACGCGGGACCCTCCACTTT
CAWSVQGRQRGTLHF
>.|TRBV6-6|TRBD1|TRBJ1-4
TGTGCCAGCAGTTACGTTGGACAGGGAGACGAAAAACTGTTTTTT
CASSYVGQGDEKLFF
>.|TRBV5-6|TRBD1|TRBJ2-7
TGTGCCAGCAGCTTTGGGACAGGGTTTGGGCAGTACTTC
CASSFGTGFGQYF
>few|TRBV3-1/TRBV3-2|.|TRBJ1-2
TGTGCCAGCAGTCCGTACGCACAGGGTGAAGGCTACACCTTC
CASSPYAQGEGYTF
>few|TRBV9|.|TRBJ1-5
TGTGCCAGCAGCGTAGGAGAAGCAAGCAATCAGCCCCAGCATTTT
CASSVGEASNQPQHF
>.|TRBV29-1|.|TRBJ1-5
TGCAGCGCGGGGGGGAGGGATCAGCCCCAGCATTTT
CSAGGRDQPQHF
>.|TRBV5-6|.|TRBJ2-5
TGTGCCAGCAGCCCCCCAGGCGGGGGCCCCTCGACCCAGTACTTC
CASSPPGGGPSTQYF
>.|TRBV3-1/TRBV3-2|TRBD2|TRBJ2-5
TGTGCCAGCAGCCAAGGGCTAGCGGGGGGTGGGGAGACCCAGTACTTC
CASSQGLAGGGETQYF
>.|TRBV29-1|TRBD1|TRBJ1-5
TGCAGCGTTGTAATGGGACAGGGGGCGCGGGGCAATCAGCCCCAGCATTTT
CSVVMGQGARGNQPQHF
>.|TRBV5-6|.|TRBJ1-2
TGTGCCAGCAGCTTTCGAACAGGATCCTATGGCTACACCTTC
CASSFRTGSYGYTF
>.|TRBV9|.|TRBJ2-7
TGTGCCAGCAGCCCGAGCATGGCACAGGGATCGGGTGAGCAGTACTTC
CASSPSMAQGSGEQYF
>.|TRBV5-1|.|TRBJ2-2
TGCGCCAGCAGCTTGCTCCTGAACACCGGGGAGCTGTTTTTT
CASSLLLNTGELFF
>.|TRBV15|TRBD1|TRBJ1-2
TGTGCCACCAGCAGAGATGGTTCAGGGGGCTATGGCTACACCTTC
CATSRDGSGGYGYTF
>.|TRBV11-2|TRBD2|TRBJ2-2
TGTGCCAGCAGCCCCGGGGGGGTTGGGACCGGGGAGCTGTTTTTT
CASSPGGVGTGELFF
>.|TRBV10-1|TRBD1|TRBJ1-4
TGCGCCAGCAGTACAGGGGTAGAGGAAAAACTGTTTTTT
CASSTGVEEKLFF
>.|TRBV4-2|.|TRBJ1-2
TGTGCCAGCACCTCAAACAGGGATGTAAAGGTCTACACCTTC
CASTSNRDVKVYTF
>once|TRBV13|.|TRBJ1-6
TGTGCCAGCAGCTTACCCACAGGGACCAATAATTCACCCCTCCACTTT
CASSLPTGTNNSPLHF
>.|TRBV5-1|TRBD2|TRBJ2-1
TGCGCCAGCAGCTGGGGACTAGCCTCCTACAATGAGCAGTTCTTC
CASSWGLASYNEQFF
>.|TRBV3-1/TRBV3-2|.|TRBJ2-7
TGTGCCAGCAGCCCACGGACAGTCTCCTACGAGCAGTACTTC
CASSPRTVSYEQYF
>.|TRBV7-6|.|TRBJ1-1
TGTGCCAGCAGCTTGAACCCACAGGCGAACACTGAAGCTTTCTTT
CASSLNPQANTEAFF
>.|TRBV5-6|.|TRBJ2-7
TGTGCCAGCAGCTTTCGGAGGCAGACCGCCTACGAGCAGTACTTC
CASSFRRQTAYEQYF
>.|TRBV19|.|TRBJ2-4
TGTGCCAGCGGGGAGATGGCAAACATTCAGTACTTC
CASGEMANIQYF
>once|TRBV15|.|TRBJ2-1
TGTGCCACCAGCAGATCGACAGGTAGGGGGACCAATGAGCAGTTCTTC
CATSRSTGRGTNEQFF
>.|TRBV12-5|TRBD2|TRBJ2-3
TGTGCTAGTGGCCCGGGGGGGGGCACAGATACGCAGTATTTT
CASGPGGGTDTQYF
>.|TRBV29-1|.|TRBJ2-7
TGCAGCGCCGGAACCGGGACAGCCCGGGGGGGGCAGTACTTC
CSAGTGTARGGQYF
>.|TRBV5-1|TRBD2|TRBJ2-3
TGCGCGGCTAGCGGGGGGGGAAGCACAGATACGCAGTATTTT
CAASGGGSTDTQYF
>.|TRBV2|TRBD2|TRBJ2-5
TGTGCCAGCAGTACCCCTAGCGGGGGCCCCGGATCTTGGGAGACCCAGTACTTC
CASSTPSGGPGSWETQYF
>.|TRBV11-2|TRBD2|TRBJ2-3
TGTGCCAGCAGCTCCTTGGTTGGGGTAGCGGGGGATAGCACAGATACGCAGTATTTT
CASSSLVGVAGDSTDTQYF
>.|TRBV6-5|TRBD2|TRBJ2-7
TGTGCCAGCGGGGGAACTAGCGGGGGATATTACGAGCAGTACTTC
CASGGTSGGYYEQYF
>.|TRBV4-2|.|TRBJ1-3
TGTGCCAGCAGCCCTCGGGGGTCTGGAAACACCATATATTTT
CASSPRGSGNTIYF
>.|TRBV9|.|TRBJ2-3
TGTGCCAGCAGCGTAGACGGTAGGGGTGATACGCAGTATTTT
CASSVDGRGDTQYF
>.|TRBV6-5|.|TRBJ1-1
TGTGCCAGCAGCCTCCGACAGGCCACTGAAGCTTTCTTT
CASSLRQATEAFF
>.|TRBV18|TRBD1|TRBJ2-1
TGTGCCAGCAGGACGGACAGGGCCGACTCCTACAATGAGCAGTTCTTC
CASRTDRADSYNEQFF
>.|TRBV19|.|TRBJ2-1
TGTGCCAGTACCACAGGGCAGGAGGATGAGCAGTTCTTC
CASTTGQEDEQFF
>.|TRBV2|TRBD1|TRBJ1-5
TGTGCCAGCAGCACAGGGGGTGGGGGCAATCAGCCCCAGCATTTT
CASSTGGGGNQPQHF
>.|TRBV13|TRBD2|TRBJ2-2
TGTGCCAGCAGCTTATCGGACTTAGCGGGGGGCCCCGGGGGGACCAACACCGGGGAGCTGTTTTTT
CASSLSDLAGGPGGTNTGELFF
>once|TRBV6-5|TRBD1|TRBJ1-5
TGTGCCAGCAGTCCCGGGACAGGGGGCCAACAGCCCCAGCATTTT
CASSPGTGGQQPQHF
>.|TRBV5-1|TRBD1|TRBJ2-3
TGCGCCAGCAGACAAACAGGGGGATTAACAGATACGCAGTATTTT
CASRQTGGLTDTQYF
>.|TRBV6-4|.|TRBJ1-5
TGTGCCAGCAGCGGGGAGTTCAATCAGCCCCAGCATTTT
CASSGEFNQPQHF
>.|TRBV5-3|TRBD1|TRBJ1-6
TGTGCCAGAAGCGCCTTAACAGGGGGCTCCTATAATTCACCCCTCCACTTT
CARSALTGGSYNSPLHF
>.|TRBV18|.|TRBJ1-2
TGTGCCAGCTCGGACAGCTCTAACTATGGCTACACCTTC
CASSDSSNYGYTF
>.|TRBV3-1/TRBV3-2|.|TRBJ1-6
TGTGCCAGCAGCGGGGGCGGGCAGTATAATTCACCCCTCCACTTT
CASSGGGQYNSPLHF
>.|TRBV2|.|TRBJ1-1
TGTGCCAGCAGTACGGGGGACGGCTATTCGACGAGGGAAGCTTTCTTT
CASSTGDGYSTREAFF
>.|TRBV9|TRBD1|TRBJ1-5
TGTGCCAGCAGCCAGGGGGCGGATCAGCCCCAGCATTTT
CASSQGADQPQHF
>.|TRBV4-1|TRBD2|TRBJ2-5
TGCGCCAGCAGCCACGTCGGGCGACTAGCGGGGGTGGAGACCCAGTACTTC
CASSHVGRLAGVETQYF
>few|TRBV19|TRBD1|TRBJ1-1
TGTGCCAGTAGTACGGACAGGGGTGTCACTGAAGCTTTCTTT
CASSTDRGVTEAFF
>.|TRBV12-3/TRBV12-4|TRBD2|TRBJ2-7
TGTGCCAGCAGTCGAGGACTAGTTGCCGAGCAGTACTTC
CASSRGLVAEQYF